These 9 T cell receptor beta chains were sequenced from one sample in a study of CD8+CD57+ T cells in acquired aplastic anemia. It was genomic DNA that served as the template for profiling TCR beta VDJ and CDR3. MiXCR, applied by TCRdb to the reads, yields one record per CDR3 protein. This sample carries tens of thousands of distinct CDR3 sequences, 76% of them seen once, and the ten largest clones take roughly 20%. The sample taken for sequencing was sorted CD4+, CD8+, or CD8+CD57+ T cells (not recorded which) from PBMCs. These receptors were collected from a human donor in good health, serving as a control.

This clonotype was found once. For the CDR3, the DNA is TGTGCCAGTAGTGTTCGTACAGGGGGCGAGGCCTACGAGCAGTACTTC. Translating it yields CASSVRTGGEAYEQYF. This chain connects TRBV19 to TRBJ2-7; 9 bases match TRBD1. CDR1 and CDR2 (germline): LNHDA, SQIVND (reference sequence). The ends lost 5 bases at V and 2 bases at J; junction bases unmatched: 10. CDR3 size: 16 residues. Looking up the rest from reference TRBV19 and TRBJ2-7 gives the full variable domain: DGGITQSPKYLFRKEGQNVTLSCEQNLNHDAMYWYRQDPGQGLRLIYYSQIVNDFQKGDIAEGYSVSREKKESFPLTVTSAQKNPTAFYLCASSVRTGGEAYEQYFGPGTRLTVT.

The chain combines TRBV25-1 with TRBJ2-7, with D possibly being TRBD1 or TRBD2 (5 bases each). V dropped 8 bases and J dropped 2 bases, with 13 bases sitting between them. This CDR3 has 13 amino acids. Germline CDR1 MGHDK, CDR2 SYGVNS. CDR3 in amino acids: CASGAGSTYEQYF. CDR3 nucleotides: TGTGCCAGCGGAGCAGGGAGCACCTACGAGCAGTACTTC.

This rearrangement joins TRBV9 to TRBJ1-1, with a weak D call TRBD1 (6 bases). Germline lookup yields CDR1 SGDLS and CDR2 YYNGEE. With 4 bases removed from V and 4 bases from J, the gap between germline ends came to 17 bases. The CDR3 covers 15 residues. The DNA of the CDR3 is TGTGCCAGCAGCCACGCACTAACAGGGTTCACTGAAGCTTTCTTT. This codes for CASSHALTGFTEAFF.

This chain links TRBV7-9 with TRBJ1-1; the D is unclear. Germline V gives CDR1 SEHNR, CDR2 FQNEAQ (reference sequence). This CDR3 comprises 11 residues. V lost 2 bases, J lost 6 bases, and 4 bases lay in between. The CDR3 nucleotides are TGTGCCAGCAGCTTATACCCTGAAGCTTTCTTT. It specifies CASSLYPEAFF.

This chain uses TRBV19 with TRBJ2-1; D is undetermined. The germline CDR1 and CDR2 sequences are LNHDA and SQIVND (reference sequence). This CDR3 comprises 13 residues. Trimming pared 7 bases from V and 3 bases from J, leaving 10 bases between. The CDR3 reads CASTPGNYNEQFF. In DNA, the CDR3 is TGTGCCAGTACCCCAGGTAACTACAATGAGCAGTTCTTC.

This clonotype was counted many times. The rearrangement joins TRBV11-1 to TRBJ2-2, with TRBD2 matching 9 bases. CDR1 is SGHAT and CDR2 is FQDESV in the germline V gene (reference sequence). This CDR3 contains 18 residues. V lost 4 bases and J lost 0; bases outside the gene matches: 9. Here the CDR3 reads CASSSLLIAGANTGELFF. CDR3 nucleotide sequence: TGTGCCAGCAGCTCCCTCCTCATAGCGGGGGCGAACACCGGGGAGCTGTTTTTT.

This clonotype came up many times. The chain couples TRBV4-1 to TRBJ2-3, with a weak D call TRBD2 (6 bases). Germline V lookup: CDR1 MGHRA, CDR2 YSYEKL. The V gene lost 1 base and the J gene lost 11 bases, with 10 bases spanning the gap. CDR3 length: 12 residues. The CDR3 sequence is CASSQGLGVQYF. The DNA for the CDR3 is TGCGCCAGCAGCCAAGGACTAGGAGTGCAGTATTTT.

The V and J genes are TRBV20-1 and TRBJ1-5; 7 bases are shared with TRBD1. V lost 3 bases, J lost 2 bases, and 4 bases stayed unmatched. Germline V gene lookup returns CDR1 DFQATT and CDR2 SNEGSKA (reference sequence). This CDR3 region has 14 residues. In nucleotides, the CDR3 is TGCAGTGCTAGGACAGGGTCCGGCAATCAGCCCCAGCATTTT. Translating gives CSARTGSGNQPQHF.

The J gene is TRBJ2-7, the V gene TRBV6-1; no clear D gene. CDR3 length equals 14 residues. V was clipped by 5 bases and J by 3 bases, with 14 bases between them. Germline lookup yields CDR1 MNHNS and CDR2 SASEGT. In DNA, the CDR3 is TGTGCCAGCAGTACTAAGTACCCACGCTACGAGCAGTACTTC. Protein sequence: CASSTKYPRYEQYF.